This T cell receptor beta chain was sequenced during a study of blood T cells in healthy people across ages. The CDR3 spans 17 residues. CDR1 is MGHDK and CDR2 is SYGVNS in the germline V gene. Next came a second PCR, run for about 6 to 12 cycles, which used a sample-barcoded 5' primer along with a J-beta primer mix. MiXCR, applied by TCRdb to the 5' RACE reads, yields one record per CDR3 protein. The repertoire consists of 580,000 or so distinct CDR3 sequences, with 47% occurring once and the leading ten covering around 24%. This clonotype was counted between two and nine times. This clonotype originated in a man of 80 years or more in good health. The sample consisted of blood. This chain links TRBV25-1 with TRBJ2-1; TRBD2 is a possible D gene (6 bases). The DNA end is a closer match to TRBJ2-7, so the J assignment may be wrong. DNA for the CDR3: TGTGCCAGCAGTGAATATGGAGGGAGGAGCTCCTACAATGAGCAGTACTTC. Protein: CASSEYGGRSSYNEQYF.